This T cell receptor beta chain was obtained from a study of human T cells and chemical hapten exposure. Turning to the study itself: The use of 2% DPC on about 2 cm by about 2 cm of upper inner arm skin constituted sensitization. Patients were mainly female, each with alopecia areata, totalis or universalis.

Time point given: pre-sensitization, week 0. Treatment: therapeutic diphenylcyclopropenone sensitization with weekly scalp DPC. Those who donated were patients with alopecia, 18 to 70 years of age, and suitable for DPC. This clonotype was detected only a few times. TCRdb analysed the RACE reads with MiXCR anew, one entry per CDR3 protein. The repertoire holds 350,000 to 450,000 distinct CDR3 sequences, with about 5.1% as singletons. The specimen was whole blood, collected in connection with sensitization to the hapten diphenylcyclopropenone (DPC). The TCR sequence derives from a woman between 45 and 60 years old with alopecia areata. Some clones in this sample may be carry-over from other donors' samples.

The CDR3: CASSLDPGANYGYTF. For the CDR3, the DNA is TGTGCCAGCAGCTTAGATCCAGGAGCTAACTATGGCTACACCTTC. The chain links TRBV11-2 to TRBJ1-2; D is uncertain. The V end lost 0 bases, the J end lost 0 bases, and 8 bases lay between the germline ends. The CDR3 consists of 15 residues. The V gene's germline CDR1 is SGHAT and CDR2 FQNNGV.